These 17 T cell receptor beta chains originate from one sample sequenced in a study of response to subunit inactivated influenza vaccine (dated by TCRdb to the late 2010s). Library method: RT-PCR. The sequencing machine was an Illumina HiSeq 2500. TCRdb's own reprocessing of the public reads used fastp at Q25 and MiXCR and kept productive beta chains. Duplicate CDR3 protein sequences are folded into a single record with the most common DNA and genes. The sample profile shows around 160,000 distinct CDR3 sequences; approximately 10% of them were found once. 9.5% to 15% of the sample lies in the top ten. This sample's time point label indicates: approximately 40 days after influenza vaccine administration. Sequencing was performed on non-naive T cells sorted from PBMCs, taken 35 to 45 days after vaccination. Reading the label with the study, this specimen's cell subset or site is: memory T cell fraction. The receptors shown here come from a man aged 50-59 years who received an inactivated influenza vaccine. Donor details come from another sample of the same person, matched by shared clones.

This clonotype has a handful of counts. This chain links TRBV5-1 with TRBJ2-7; D may be TRBD1 (6 bases). CDR1 and CDR2 from the germline V gene are SGHRS and YFSETQ. This CDR3 is built from 13 residues. The germline V and J ends were trimmed by 4 bases and 3 bases, with 11 bases remaining between them. CDR3 bases: TGCGCCAGCAGCCACACACAGGGCTACGAGCAGTACTTC. The encoded protein is CASSHTQGYEQYF. Using reference TRBV5-1 and TRBJ2-7 for the parts outside the CDR3, the full variable domain is KAGVTQTPRYLIKTRGQQVTLSCSPISGHRSVSWYQQTPGQGLQFLFEYFSETQRNKGNFPGRFSGRQFSNSRSEMNVSTLELGDSALYLCASSHTQGYEQYFGPGTRLTVT.

This clonotype occurred many times. CDR3 amino acids: CASSPESPGTQETQYF. CDR3 DNA sequence: TGCGCCAGCAGCCCGGAATCCCCCGGGACTCAAGAGACCCAGTACTTC. The gene calls are TRBV5-1 and TRBJ2-5; maybe TRBD2 (6 bases). The CDR3 extends over 16 amino acids. Germline V gene data show CDR1 as SGHRS and CDR2 as YFSETQ. Trimming shortened V by 4 bases and J by 2 bases, and 18 bases separated the two germline ends.

Only a few counts were recorded for this clonotype. The rearrangement uses TRBV2 and TRBJ2-7; D is possibly TRBD2 (6 bases). V gave up 5 bases and J gave up 6 bases, with 20 bases separating them. This CDR3 comprises 15 residues. Germline values: CDR1 SNHLY, CDR2 FYNNEI. CDR3: CASSSSGGGRGEQYF. DNA of the CDR3: TGTGCCAGCAGTTCGAGTGGGGGAGGTAGGGGCGAGCAGTACTTC.

The CDR3 DNA follows: TGTGCCAGCAGCTTAGCCCCCAGGGGCTACGAGCAGTACTTC. Its protein product is CASSLAPRGYEQYF. The chain combines TRBV7-8 with TRBJ2-7; a possible D gene is TRBD1 (6 bases). The CDR3 covers 14 residues. V was shortened by 0 bases and J by 3 bases, with 9 bases between the two germline ends. Germline CDR1 reads SGHVS; CDR2 reads FQNEAQ.

The chain links TRBV5-1 to TRBJ2-3; D gene uncertain. Trimming removed 6 bases at V and 1 base at J, with 15 bases between. This CDR3 has 15 residues. Germline CDR1 and CDR2: SGHRS and YFSETQ. As DNA, the CDR3 is TGCGCCAGCAAAGGGCTCATAACAGGCACAGATACGCAGTATTTT. Its translation: CASKGLITGTDTQYF.

This clonotype was observed a handful of times. CDR3: CASSRDREVNEQFF. Here the CDR3 DNA reads TGTGCCAGCTCACGGGACAGGGAGGTGAATGAGCAGTTCTTC. The J gene is TRBJ2-1, the V gene TRBV18; TRBD1 matches at 9 bases. V lost 4 bases, J lost 7 bases, and 5 bases stayed unmatched. Per germline, CDR1 KGHSH and CDR2 LQKENI. The CDR3 loop spans 14 amino acids. The full variable domain, its missing parts supplied by reference TRBV18 and TRBJ2-1, is NAGVMQNPRHLVRRRGQEARLRCSPMKGHSHVYWYRQLPEEGLKFMVYLQKENIIDESGMPKERFSAEFPKEGPSILRIQQVVRGDSAAYFCASSRDREVNEQFFGPGTRLTVL.

This clonotype appeared a few times. V gene TRBV5-6 combines with J gene TRBJ2-7, with a tentative D call TRBD2 (5 bases). The CDR3 consists of 15 residues. V was pared by 0 bases and J by 3 bases, with 13 bases between. Germline CDR1 reads SGHDT; CDR2 reads YYEEEE. The CDR3 loop is CASSLVGVVDYEQYF. The CDR3 DNA reads as TGTGCCAGCAGCTTGGTCGGGGTAGTTGACTACGAGCAGTACTTC.

This clonotype was observed many times. V and J are TRBV9 and TRBJ2-7; 12 nucleotides line up with TRBD2. Losses at the gene ends were 4 bases for V and 5 bases for J; bases not matched to a gene: 7. This CDR3 comprises 15 residues. Germline V gives CDR1 SGDLS, CDR2 YYNGEE. CDR3 in DNA: TGTGCCAGCAGCACCACTAGCGGGAGGATGAACGAGCAGTACTTC. It translates to CASSTTSGRMNEQYF.

This clonotype came up a few times. This rearrangement joins TRBV3-1 to TRBJ2-1; 10 positions agree with TRBD2. V trimming: 4 bases; J trimming: 7 bases; junction bases outside the gene matches: 7. This CDR3 region has 15 residues. Germline V CDR1 and CDR2: LGHDT, YNNKEL (reference sequence). CDR3 sequence: CASSRVGLAKNEQFF. CDR3 nucleotides: TGTGCCAGCAGCCGGGTGGGACTAGCGAAAAATGAGCAGTTCTTC.

The chain combines TRBV3-1 with TRBJ1-5; D is undetermined. The CDR3 loop spans 12 amino acids. The V end was cut by 4 bases, the J end by 1 base, with 2 bases between. Germline CDR1 and CDR2: LGHDT and YNNKEL (reference sequence). Written as DNA, the CDR3 is TGTGCCAGCAGCCTGAGCAATCAGCCCCAGCATTTT. This gives the protein CASSLSNQPQHF.

This clonotype was picked up a small number of times. The gene calls are TRBV4-2 and TRBJ2-6; 8 positions agree with TRBD1. Trimming took 4 bases from V and 0 from J; bases not matched to a gene: 11. Germline-derived CDR1 and CDR2 are LGHNA and YNFKEQ. The CDR3 has 19 residues. CDR3 DNA: TGTGCCAGCAGCCCCCAAGAGGGGACAGGAGCCTCTGGGGCCAACGTCCTGACTTTC. This gives the protein CASSPQEGTGASGANVLTF.

The gene calls are TRBV10-2 and TRBJ2-7; TRBD1 agrees at 7 bases. The CDR3 is 13 residues long. The germline V gene has CDR1 WSHSY and CDR2 SAAADI. Germline trimming cut 10 bases from V and 4 bases from J; bases unmatched to any gene: 10. CDR3 sequence reads: CATSTGTEYEQYF. In DNA, the CDR3 is TGCGCCACCTCCACCGGGACAGAGTACGAGCAGTACTTC.

This clonotype was detected only a few times. This chain uses TRBV7-2 with TRBJ2-5, with TRBD1 matching 7 bases. CDR3 length: 15 amino acids. Germline V gene data show CDR1 as SGHTA and CDR2 as FQGNSA. J gave up 2 bases and V 1 base, and 4 bases lay outside the gene matches. The CDR3 nucleotides read TGTGCCAGCAGCTTAGACAGGGGTCCTCAAGAGACCCAGTACTTC. Amino acid sequence: CASSLDRGPQETQYF. Variable domain in full (rest from reference TRBV7-2 and TRBJ2-5): GAGVSQSPSNKVTEKGKDVELRCDPISGHTALYWYRQSLGQGLEFLIYFQGNSAPDKSGLPSDRFSAERTGGSVSTLTIQRTQQEDSAVYLCASSLDRGPQETQYFGPGTRLLVL.

This clonotype has a handful of counts. This sequence joins TRBV19 and TRBJ1-1; perhaps TRBD1 as D (5 bases). Germline V gene lookup returns CDR1 LNHDA and CDR2 SQIVND (reference sequence). V lost 5 bases and J 3 bases, leaving 13 bases between the germline ends. The CDR3 loop spans 14 amino acids. The CDR3, as DNA: TGTGCCAGTAGTCCGAGGGACGGGTACACTGAAGCTTTCTTT. It is translated as CASSPRDGYTEAFF.

This clonotype was picked up a small number of times. The V gene is TRBV29-1, the J gene TRBJ2-7; no clear D. This CDR3 has 11 residues. Between the trimmed V and J ends, which lost 4 bases and 1 base, there was a span of 5 bases. Germline assignment: CDR1 SQVTM and CDR2 ANQGSEA. The CDR3, as DNA: TGCAGCGTTGCCGTATCCTACGAGCAGTACTTC. This codes for CSVAVSYEQYF.

The rearrangement uses TRBV9 and TRBJ2-2; 8 positions agree with TRBD2. With V trimmed by 2 bases and J by 7 bases, 4 bases remained unmatched. Germline V gene lookup returns CDR1 SGDLS and CDR2 YYNGEE. The CDR3 spans 14 residues. The CDR3 loop reads CASSVGLAVGELFF. In DNA, the CDR3 is TGTGCCAGCAGCGTTGGACTAGCTGTCGGGGAGCTGTTTTTT.

The V call is TRBV2, the J call TRBJ2-5; the D gene could be TRBD1 or TRBD2 (6 bases each). Germline V lookup: CDR1 SNHLY, CDR2 FYNNEI. The germline V and J ends were trimmed by 8 bases and 6 bases, with 16 bases remaining between them. The CDR3 covers 13 residues. CDR3 sequence (DNA): TGTGCCAGCGACCAGGGGACTCGGAAGACCCAGTACTTC. Amino acids: CASDQGTRKTQYF.